A selection of T cell receptor beta chains follows, all from one sample in a study of T cell responses to AZD1222 COVID-19 vaccine. Clones were sequenced by immunoSEQ multiplex PCR, and TCRdb holds only the in-frame ones, with some missing. This table has approximately 150,000 clones, more than 85% appearing once. Specimen: peripheral blood, collected 28 days after the second AZD1222 dose. The receptor source for this set is an adult who received the AZD1222 COVID-19 vaccine. Both conserved end residues are part of each CDR3. The D gene is left open where the match is weak.

TRBV9	.	CASSATGSLGYEQYF
TRBV28	.	CASSSRNEIRWHEQFF
TRBV27	.	CASIYTGPSGANVLTF
TRBV20-1	TRBD2	CSASGPTSGSWDTQYF
TRBV6-5	.	CASRDSPNREQYF
TRBV28	TRBD1	CASSAGTGGYVGELFF
TRBV21-1	.	CASSKAFF
TRBV2	TRBD2	CASSQNSGSPYEQYF
TRBV7-9	.	CASSLERAQPLHF
TRBV5-4	TRBD2	CASSFSGTNNEQFF
TRBV18	.	CASSPRQENTEAFF
TRBV6-4	TRBD1	CASRGQGATNEKLFF
TRBV4-1	.	CASSPPGRDNEKLFF
TRBV3-1/TRBV3-2	.	CASSQVWDPTNEKLFF
TRBV7-9	.	CASSLIQANYGYTF
TRBV27	.	CASSSQARYGYTF
TRBV2	TRBD1	CASTVTGEVTEAFF
TRBV6-5	.	CASSFPGGGQYF
TRBV28	TRBD1	CASSGGQGFNEQYF
TRBV5-1	TRBD2	CASSHKMAGGYNEQFF
TRBV19	TRBD1	CASSPGTGSYEQYF
TRBV10-3	.	CAISEDRSGGPQHF
TRBV9	.	CASSVDGGRNTEAFF
TRBV28	.	CASSFTYEQYF
TRBV3-1/TRBV3-2	TRBD2	CASSLLAGWGPNEQFF
TRBV5-4	TRBD1	CASSLGDRGYIEQYF
TRBV19	TRBD2	CASRRRGGETQYF
TRBV5-4	.	CASSSSPGGSNQPQHF
TRBV12-3/TRBV12-4	.	CASSPGQLGYTF
TRBV5-4	.	CASSSPGPTEAFF
TRBV5-6	.	CASSLSPRGEQYF
TRBV24-1	TRBD1	CATSDGRDRAWNEQFF